Included here is one TCR beta chain sequence, with context. This specimen belongs to a study of blood T cell repertoires in COVID-19. About the study: Acute-phase and convalescent COVID-19 samples originated in the United States, Italy and Spain. PBMCs, B-cell-depleted T cells, or T cells provided the cDNA or gDNA that made up the material.

Authors' data handling: Reference gene primer amplification in the assay estimated nucleated cell counts. Clones were read by immunoSEQ multiplex PCR, and TCRdb kept only the in-frame ones, dropping some. That table furnishes V, J and clone size, whereas the DNA furnished D and trimming. The sample holds over 120,000 clones, approximately 80% seen once. V dropped 3 bases and J dropped 12; count of bases not matched to a gene: 8. The CDR3 extends over 12 amino acids. Germline assignment: CDR1 KGHSH and CDR2 LQKENI. This TCR was sampled from a man aged 65 to 85 who had recovered from COVID-19. The specimen sequenced was peripheral blood. The rearrangement uses TRBV18 and TRBJ2-7; 7 bases are a match to TRBD1. The CDR3 is CASSPRDSAPYF. CDR3 coding DNA: TGTGCCAGCTCACCCAGGGACAGCGCGCCGTACTTC.